This T cell receptor (beta chain) was captured in a study of T cell responses to AZD1222 COVID-19 vaccine. General study findings and limits: Researchers took repertoire samples only after the peak T cell response had come. There were mostly white British donors and more females than males, and clonal diversity was possibly underestimated.

In the case of this clone: No antigen is known for it.

The method was immunoSEQ multiplex PCR; TCRdb's version includes in-frame clones alone and lacks a portion of them. Counted here are about 130,000 clones, just under 95% occurring once; the ten biggest clones make up approximately 1.2%. The V and J ends lost 5 bases and 0 bases, in that order; junction bases with no gene match: 4. The CDR3 runs to 16 residues. CDR1 SSHAT and CDR2 FNYEAQ come from the germline V gene (reference sequence). The genes are TRBV7-7 and TRBJ2-1; 10 bases are a match to TRBD2. The input for sequencing was peripheral blood, taken 28 days after the second AZD1222 dose. The clonotype was recovered from an adult who received the AZD1222 COVID-19 vaccine. The CDR3 loop is CASSPTSGASYNEQFF. The CDR3 DNA follows: TGTGCCAGCAGCCCCACTAGCGGGGCCTCCTACAATGAGCAGTTCTTC.